One and the same sample provided the 14 T cell receptor beta chains below, sequenced in a study of cytotoxic CD8 clonotypes in ibrutinib-treated CLL. Assay: immunoSEQ multiplex PCR; the TCRdb copy retains only in-frame clones and omits some. The sample yields about 150,000 clones, 70% to 80% seen once. The sequencing used PBMCs, collected after 24 months of ibrutinib treatment. Source of these receptors: a human donor with chronic lymphocytic leukemia.

V and J are TRBV2 and TRBJ2-2; the match to TRBD2 covers 7 bases. Germline trimming cut 4 bases from V and 5 bases from J; bases unmatched to any gene: 7. Germline V CDR1 and CDR2: SNHLY, FYNNEI. There are 15 residues in the CDR3. CDR3 region: CASSGRAGRTGELFF. The CDR3 DNA is TGTGCCAGCAGTGGGCGGGCCGGGAGGACCGGGGAGCTGTTTTTT.

The gene calls are TRBV30 and TRBJ1-4; no firm D call. Trimming stripped 0 bases from V and 7 bases from J, with 3 bases between. CDR1 is GTSNPN and CDR2 is SVGIG in the germline V gene (reference sequence). The CDR3 is 11 amino acids. CDR3 sequence: CAWSVSEKLFF. In DNA, the CDR3 is TGTGCCTGGAGTGTAAGTGAAAAACTGTTTTTT.

This clone appeared many times. V is TRBV7-9 and J is TRBJ1-1; D possibly corresponds to TRBD1 (5 bases). Trimming cost V 4 bases and J 0 bases, with 15 bases left between them. The germline V gene has CDR1 SEHNR and CDR2 FQNEAQ (reference sequence). The CDR3 extends over 16 amino acids. The CDR3 sequence is CASSSWGLRMNTEAFF. The CDR3 DNA follows: TGTGCCAGCAGCTCTTGGGGACTCCGAATGAACACTGAAGCTTTCTTT.

V is TRBV7-9 and J is TRBJ1-1; TRBD1 aligns across 8 bases. The germline V gene encodes CDR1 SEHNR and CDR2 FQNEAQ (reference sequence). V lost 10 bases and J lost 4; bases outside the gene matches: 14. CDR3 length: 15 residues. CDR3 region: CATPDREVIGTEAFF. The DNA for the CDR3 is TGTGCCACCCCGGACAGGGAAGTGATCGGCACTGAAGCTTTCTTT.

The rearrangement joins TRBV27 to TRBJ1-5; 9 nucleotides align to TRBD1. Germline V gene lookup returns CDR1 MNHEY and CDR2 SMNVEV (reference sequence). The CDR3 contains 16 residues. V dropped 5 bases and J dropped 7; count of bases not matched to a gene: 12. The CDR3 loop is CASSPRTGVGGQPQHF. The DNA for the CDR3 is TGTGCCAGCAGTCCACGGACAGGGGTGGGAGGGCAGCCCCAGCATTTT.

The J gene is TRBJ2-3, the V gene TRBV27; a weak D match, TRBD2 (6 bases). The V end lost 4 bases, the J end lost 11 bases, and 16 bases lay between the germline ends. Germline assignment: CDR1 MNHEY and CDR2 SMNVEV (reference sequence). This CDR3 contains 13 residues. CDR3 protein: CASSWGLGGWQYF. The CDR3 DNA sequence: TGTGCCAGCAGTTGGGGCCTCGGAGGGTGGCAGTATTTT.

The chain couples TRBV28 to TRBJ2-7, with TRBD1 identical over 11 bases. V lost 2 bases to trimming and J lost 9 bases; unmatched junction nucleotides: 9. CDR3 length equals 15 residues. CDR1 is MDHEN and CDR2 is SYDVKM in the germline V gene. CDR3 in amino acids: CASSLPPGQGAGQYF. The CDR3 nucleotides read TGTGCCAGCAGTTTACCCCCCGGACAGGGGGCTGGGCAGTACTTC.

This sequence joins TRBV11-1 and TRBJ2-7; TRBD2 agrees at 11 bases. The V gene end was trimmed by 4 bases and the J gene end by 0 bases; junction bases not matched to a gene: 8. CDR3 size: 17 residues. From germline, CDR1 is SGHAT and CDR2 FQDESV (reference sequence). Written as DNA, the CDR3 is TGTGCCAGCAGCTCTTCACTAGCGGGGGCCTACTCCTACGAGCAGTACTTC. It specifies CASSSSLAGAYSYEQYF.

This sequence joins TRBV4-3 and TRBJ1-5, with TRBD1 as a possible D gene (6 bases). The germline V gene encodes CDR1 LGHNA and CDR2 YSLEER. CDR3 size: 15 residues. Trimming stripped 3 bases from V and 6 bases from J, with 15 bases between. The CDR3, as DNA: TGCGCCAGCAGCCAGAGGGTGGGGGGGGCTCAGCCCCAGCATTTT. It is translated as CASSQRVGGAQPQHF.

The chain joins TRBV4-3 to TRBJ2-7; D is ambiguous. CDR1 is LGHNA, CDR2 YSLEER, per germline. The CDR3 extends over 13 amino acids. V lost 5 bases, J lost 0 bases, and 8 bases lay in between. The CDR3 DNA reads TGCGCCAGCAGCATAGGTATCTCCTACGAGCAGTACTTC. Translating it yields CASSIGISYEQYF.

The gene calls are TRBV7-2 and TRBJ2-1, with D perhaps TRBD1 or TRBD2 (5 bases each). The germline gives CDR1 SGHTA, CDR2 FQGNSA. The V end was cut by 5 bases, the J end by 12 bases, with 14 bases between. There are 12 residues in the CDR3. CDR3 coding DNA: TGTGCCAGCAGCCTACCGGGGCAGGGGCAGTTCTTC. This codes for CASSLPGQGQFF.

The chain recombines TRBV6-5 with TRBJ1-5; no reliable D call. This CDR3 is built from 13 residues. Germline V CDR1 and CDR2: MNHEY, SVGAGI. V was clipped by 5 bases and J by 6 bases, with 11 bases between them. The CDR3, as DNA: TGTGCCAGCAGTACCCGGGATGTTCAGCCCCAGCATTTT. Amino acids: CASSTRDVQPQHF.

The chain links TRBV5-1 to TRBJ1-5; D gene uncertain. The CDR3 is 13 residues long. Per germline, CDR1 SGHRS and CDR2 YFSETQ. Between the trimmed V and J ends, which lost 3 bases and 2 bases, there was a span of 6 bases. The CDR3 is CASSYEGNQPQHF. The CDR3 region has the DNA TGCGCCAGCAGCTACGAAGGCAATCAGCCCCAGCATTTT.

The chain is built from TRBV19 and TRBJ1-4; D possibly corresponds to TRBD1 (6 bases). Trimming removed 5 bases from V and 7 bases from J, with 11 bases in between. The CDR3 is made up of 13 amino acids. Germline V CDR1 and CDR2: LNHDA, SQIVND (reference sequence). The CDR3 spells CASSLRGGEKLFF. The CDR3 bases are TGTGCCAGTAGTCTCAGGGGAGGTGAAAAACTGTTTTTT.